The 11 T cell receptor beta chains in this list originate from one sample, sequenced in a study of beta chain features in type 1 diabetes. Since all of the isolated RNA was reverse transcribed, expressed TCRB transcripts were what got sequenced. Assay used: immunoSEQ multiplex PCR; TCRdb lists only in-frame clones, some missing. The table has hundreds of thousands of clones, around an eighth seen once; the top ten hold about 0.018%. Sequencing input: naive CD4+ T cells from blood. Receptor source: a man between 18 and 35 years old in good health.

Only a few counts were recorded for this clone. This sequence joins TRBV30 and TRBJ2-1; 7 bases match TRBD2. CDR1 and CDR2 (germline): GTSNPN, SVGIG (reference sequence). V was clipped by 0 bases and J by 12 bases; unmatched bases: 5. The CDR3 has 12 residues. CDR3 sequence (DNA): TGTGCCTGGAGTGTAATTACGGGGGGGCAGTTCTTC. This translates into CAWSVITGGQFF.

A few counts support this clone. This chain connects TRBV4-2 to TRBJ2-4; 9 nucleotides align to TRBD2. With V trimmed by 7 bases and J by 3 bases, 10 bases remained unmatched. The CDR3 runs to 16 residues. CDR1 is LGHNA and CDR2 is YNFKEQ in the germline V gene. DNA for the CDR3: TGTGCCAGCACTCTGTCTGCGGGGGGGCTCAAAAACATTCAGTACTTC. It encodes CASTLSAGGLKNIQYF.

This clone has only a few counts. This rearrangement joins TRBV10-3 to TRBJ2-7, with D tentatively TRBD2 (6 bases). The germline V and J ends were trimmed by 7 bases and 4 bases, with 20 bases remaining between them. Germline CDR1 and CDR2: ENHRY and SYGVKD. The CDR3 has 15 residues. The CDR3 DNA is TGTGCCATCACGGAGGGACCCAGGCATATTTACGAGCAGTACTTC. Its protein product is CAITEGPRHIYEQYF.

This clone appeared a few times. The rearrangement joins TRBV20-1 to TRBJ1-2; 9 bases are a match to TRBD1. Germline-derived CDR1 and CDR2 are DFQATT and SNEGSKA (reference sequence). With 3 bases clipped from V and 10 bases from J, the junction kept 3 bases outside the gene matches. The CDR3 contains 11 residues. CDR3 region: CSASTGGAYTF. Written as DNA, the CDR3 is TGCAGTGCTAGTACAGGGGGCGCCTACACCTTC.

This clone was found a few times. V usage is TRBV4-3 and J usage is TRBJ2-7; D remains ambiguous. V was pared by 0 bases and J by 3 bases, with 9 bases between. Germline assignment: CDR1 LGHNA and CDR2 YSLEER. The CDR3 contains 14 residues. CDR3 coding DNA: TGCGCCAGCAGCCAAGATACAGAGTACTACGAGCAGTACTTC. Its protein is CASSQDTEYYEQYF.

This clone was counted between two and nine times. The V call is TRBV18, the J call TRBJ2-7; 10 positions agree with TRBD2. Trimming took 2 bases from V and 1 from J; bases not matched to a gene: 5. Looked up from germline, CDR1 is KGHSH and CDR2 is LQKENI. This CDR3 contains 16 residues. Here the CDR3 DNA reads TGTGCCAGCTCACCAGCCATAGCGGGAGGTTCCTACGAGCAGTACTTC. Its protein is CASSPAIAGGSYEQYF.

Only a few counts were recorded for this clone. CDR3 amino acids: CASSLGGSMNTEAFF. DNA of the CDR3: TGTGCCAGCAGCTTAGGAGGTTCGATGAACACTGAAGCTTTCTTT. The chain recombines TRBV11-2 with TRBJ1-1; no reliable D call. The CDR3 is 15 residues long. CDR1 and CDR2 from the germline V gene are SGHAT and FQNNGV. The V end was cut by 1 base, the J end by 0 bases, with 9 bases between. The variable domain in full, completed from reference TRBV11-2 and TRBJ1-1, reads EAGVAQSPRYKIIEKRQSVAFWCNPISGHATLYWYQQILGQGPKLLIQFQNNGVVDDSQLPKDRFSAERLKGVDSTLKIQPAKLEDSAVYLCASSLGGSMNTEAFFGQGTRLTVV.

The chain uses TRBV11-3 and TRBJ2-3, with 7 bases lining up with TRBD2. V was pared by 3 bases and J by 6 bases, with 3 bases of the junction left unmatched. This CDR3 comprises 13 residues. CDR1 and CDR2 from the germline V gene are SGHNT and YENEEA. CDR3 amino acids: CASSFTSVDTQYF. CDR3 in DNA: TGTGCCAGCAGCTTTACTAGCGTGGATACGCAGTATTTT.

Only a few counts were recorded for this clone. The sample contains more than one DNA sequence encoding this CDR3. This sequence joins TRBV18 and TRBJ1-1; TRBD1 is a possible D gene (5 bases). V was cut by 3 bases and J by 1 base, with 6 bases left in between. Germline CDR1 KGHSH, CDR2 LQKENI. CDR3 length: 13 amino acids. The CDR3 bases are TGTGCCAGCTCACCCGGACAGAACACTGAAGCTTTCTTT. It translates to CASSPGQNTEAFF.

This clone was found many times. The chain uses TRBV4-3 and TRBJ2-4; D is ambiguous. Germline CDR1 reads LGHNA; CDR2 reads YSLEER. The ends were cut back, 1 base at V and 13 bases at J, with 17 bases in the middle. This CDR3 has 14 residues. CDR3 bases: TGCGCCAGCAGCCAAGTAGCCCTCCGCGGCCCCCAGTACTTC. Protein sequence: CASSQVALRGPQYF.

A few counts support this clone. The chain recombines TRBV13 with TRBJ2-1; 9 bases match TRBD2. With 3 bases clipped from V and 5 bases from J, the junction kept 5 bases outside the gene matches. This CDR3 has 15 amino acids. Germline loops: CDR1 PRHDT, CDR2 FYEKMQ (reference sequence). The CDR3: CASSLRGRAHNEQFF. CDR3 bases: TGTGCCAGCAGCTTGCGCGGGAGGGCCCACAATGAGCAGTTCTTC.